This T cell receptor beta chain was recovered during a study of blood T cell repertoires in COVID-19. Study-level information: Acute-phase and convalescent COVID-19 samples originated in the United States, Italy and Spain. T cells, B-cell-depleted T cells, or PBMCs provided the cDNA or gDNA that served as material.

Per the authors' pipeline: Estimates of nucleated cell counts were drawn from the amplification of reference gene primers. Using immunoSEQ multiplex PCR, the repertoire was profiled, and TCRdb retains in-frame clones only, with some absent. V, J and clone size are taken as reported in that table, and D and trimming were inferred from the DNA itself. Of over 75,000 clones listed, 89% are singletons. J gave up 6 bases and V 2 bases, and 7 bases lay outside the gene matches. The CDR3 is 15 residues long. The germline gives CDR1 MNHNS, CDR2 SASEGT. This clonotype originated in a woman aged 80 or over with active COVID-19. The sample comprised peripheral blood. The V and J genes are TRBV6-1 and TRBJ2-1, with TRBD2 identical over 7 bases. CDR3 nucleotides: TGTGCCAGCAGTGAATGGGGGGGAGAGGCCAATGAGCAGTTCTTC. This translates into CASSEWGGEANEQFF.